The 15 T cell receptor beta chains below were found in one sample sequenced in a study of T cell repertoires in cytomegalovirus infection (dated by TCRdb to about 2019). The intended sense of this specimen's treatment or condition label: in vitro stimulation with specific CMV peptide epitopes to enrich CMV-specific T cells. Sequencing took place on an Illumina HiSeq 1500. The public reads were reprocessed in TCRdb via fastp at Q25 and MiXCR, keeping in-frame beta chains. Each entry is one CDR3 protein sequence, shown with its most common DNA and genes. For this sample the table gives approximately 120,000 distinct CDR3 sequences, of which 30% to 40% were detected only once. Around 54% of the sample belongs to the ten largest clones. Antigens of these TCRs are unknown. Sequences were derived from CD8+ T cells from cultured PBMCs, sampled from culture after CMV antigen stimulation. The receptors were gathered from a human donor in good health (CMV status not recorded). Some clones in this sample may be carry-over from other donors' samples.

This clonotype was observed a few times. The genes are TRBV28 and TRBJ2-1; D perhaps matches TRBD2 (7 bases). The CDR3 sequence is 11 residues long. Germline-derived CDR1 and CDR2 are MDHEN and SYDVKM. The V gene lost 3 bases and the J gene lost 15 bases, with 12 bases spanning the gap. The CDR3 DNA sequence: TGTGCCAGCAGTTTGGGGGGGGCCGGGTTCTTC. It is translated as CASSLGGAGFF.

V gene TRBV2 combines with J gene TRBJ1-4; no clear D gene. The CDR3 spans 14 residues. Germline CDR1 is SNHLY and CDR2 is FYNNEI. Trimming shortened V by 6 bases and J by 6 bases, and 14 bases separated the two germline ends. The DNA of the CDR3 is TGTGCCAGCAGACCAAACAGTGGGGATGAAAAACTGTTTTTT. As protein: CASRPNSGDEKLFF.

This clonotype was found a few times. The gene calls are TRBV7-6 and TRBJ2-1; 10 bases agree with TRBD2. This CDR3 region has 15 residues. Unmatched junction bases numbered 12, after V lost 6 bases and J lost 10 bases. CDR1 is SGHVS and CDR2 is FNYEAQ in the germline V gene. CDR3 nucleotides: TGTGCCAGCAGAGGAGGAGCGGGGGGGTCATCGGAGCAGTTCTTC. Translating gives CASRGGAGGSSEQFF.

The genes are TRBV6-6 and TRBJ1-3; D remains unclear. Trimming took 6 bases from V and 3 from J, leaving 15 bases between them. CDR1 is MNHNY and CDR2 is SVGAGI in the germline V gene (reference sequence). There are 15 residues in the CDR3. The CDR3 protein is CASSPAPLIGNTIYF. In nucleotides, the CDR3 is TGTGCCAGCAGCCCCGCCCCCTTAATTGGAAACACCATATATTTT.

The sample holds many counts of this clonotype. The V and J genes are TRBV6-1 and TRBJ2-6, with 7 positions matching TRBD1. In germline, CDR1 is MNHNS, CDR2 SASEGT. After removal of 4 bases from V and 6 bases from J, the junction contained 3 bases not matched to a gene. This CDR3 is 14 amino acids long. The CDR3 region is CASSGGQEANVLTF. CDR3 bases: TGTGCCAGCAGTGGCGGACAGGAGGCCAACGTCCTGACTTTC.

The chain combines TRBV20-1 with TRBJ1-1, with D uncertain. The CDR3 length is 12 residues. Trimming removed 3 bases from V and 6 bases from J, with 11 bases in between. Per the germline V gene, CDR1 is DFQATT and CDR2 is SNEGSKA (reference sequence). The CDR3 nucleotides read TGCAGTGCTAGTTGGGTCTTTTCTGAAGCTTTCTTT. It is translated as CSASWVFSEAFF.

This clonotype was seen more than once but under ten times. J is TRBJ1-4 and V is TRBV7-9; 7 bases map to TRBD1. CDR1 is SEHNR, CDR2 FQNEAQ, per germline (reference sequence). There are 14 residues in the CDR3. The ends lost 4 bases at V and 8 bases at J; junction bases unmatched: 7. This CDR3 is CASSSGQVREKLFF. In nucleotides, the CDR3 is TGTGCCAGCAGCTCCGGACAGGTCCGAGAAAAACTGTTTTTT.

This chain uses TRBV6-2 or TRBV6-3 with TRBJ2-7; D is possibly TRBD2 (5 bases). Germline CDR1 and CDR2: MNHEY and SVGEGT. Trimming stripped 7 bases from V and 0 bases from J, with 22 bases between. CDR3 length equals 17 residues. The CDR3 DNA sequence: TGTGCCAGCAAGGAGAGGGTGGGTGCAGGAACCTCCTACGAGCAGTACTTC. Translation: CASKERVGAGTSYEQYF.

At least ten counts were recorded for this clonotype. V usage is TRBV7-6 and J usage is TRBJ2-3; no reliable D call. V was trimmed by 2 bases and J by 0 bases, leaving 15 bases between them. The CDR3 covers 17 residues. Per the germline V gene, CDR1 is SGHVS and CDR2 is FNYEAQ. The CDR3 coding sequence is TGTGCCAGCAGCTTAATTCCGAGCGTAGCTAGCACAGATACGCAGTATTTT. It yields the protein CASSLIPSVASTDTQYF.

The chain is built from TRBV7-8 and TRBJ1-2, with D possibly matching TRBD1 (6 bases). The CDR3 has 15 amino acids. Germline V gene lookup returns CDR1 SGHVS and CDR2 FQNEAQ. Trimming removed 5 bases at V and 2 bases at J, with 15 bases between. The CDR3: CASSSLAGGNYGYTF. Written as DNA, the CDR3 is TGTGCCAGCAGCAGCCTGGCGGGGGGCAACTATGGCTACACCTTC.

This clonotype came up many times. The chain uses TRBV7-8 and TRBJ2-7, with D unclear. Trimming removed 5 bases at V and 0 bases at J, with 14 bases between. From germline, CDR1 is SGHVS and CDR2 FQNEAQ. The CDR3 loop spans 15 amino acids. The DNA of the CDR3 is TGTGCCAGCAGCAATTCTTTAGTACGCTCCTACGAGCAGTACTTC. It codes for CASSNSLVRSYEQYF. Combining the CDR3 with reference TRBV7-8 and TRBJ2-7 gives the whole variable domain GAGVSQSPRYKVAKRGQDVALRCDPISGHVSLFWYQQALGQGPEFLTYFQNEAQLDKSGLPSDRFFAERPEGSVSTLKIQRTQQEDSAVYLCASSNSLVRSYEQYFGPGTRLTVT.

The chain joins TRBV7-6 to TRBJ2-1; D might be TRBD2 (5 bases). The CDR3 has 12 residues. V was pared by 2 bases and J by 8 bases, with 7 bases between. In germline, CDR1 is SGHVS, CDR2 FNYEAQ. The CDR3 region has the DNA TGTGCCAGCAGCTTAACGGGGTATGAGCAGTTCTTC. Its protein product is CASSLTGYEQFF.

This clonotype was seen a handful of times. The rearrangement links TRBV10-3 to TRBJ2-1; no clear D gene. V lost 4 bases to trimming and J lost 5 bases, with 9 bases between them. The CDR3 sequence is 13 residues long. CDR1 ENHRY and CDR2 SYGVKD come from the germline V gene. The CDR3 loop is CAISGDTNNEQFF. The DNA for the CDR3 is TGTGCCATCAGTGGCGACACCAACAATGAGCAGTTCTTC.

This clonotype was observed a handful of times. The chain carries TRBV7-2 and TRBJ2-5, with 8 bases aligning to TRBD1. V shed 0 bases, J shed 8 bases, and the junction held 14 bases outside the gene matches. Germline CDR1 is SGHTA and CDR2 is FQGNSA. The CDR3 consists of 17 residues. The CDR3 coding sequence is TGTGCCAGCAGCTTAGCGGCGGTTGGACAGGGAGAGGGAACCCAGTACTTC. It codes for CASSLAAVGQGEGTQYF.

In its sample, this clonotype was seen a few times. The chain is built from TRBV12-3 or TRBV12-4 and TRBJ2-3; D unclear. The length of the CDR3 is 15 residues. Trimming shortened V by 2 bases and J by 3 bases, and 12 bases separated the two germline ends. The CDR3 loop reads CASSLKAQPTDTQYF. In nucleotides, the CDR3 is TGTGCCAGCAGTTTAAAGGCACAGCCTACAGATACGCAGTATTTT.